This T cell receptor beta chain was captured in a study of blood T cell repertoires in COVID-19. Across the whole study: There were acute and convalescent COVID-19 samples, and they came from the United States, Italy and Spain.

In the original workflow: From reference gene primer amplification, estimates of nucleated cell counts were derived. Generated by immunoSEQ multiplex PCR, the TCRdb table keeps only in-frame clones and is missing some. V and J calls and clone size come straight from that table; D and trimming were deduced from the DNA. The sample has 55,000 to 70,000 clones; 80% to 85% are singletons. The CDR3 totals 19 residues. Per germline, CDR1 WSHSY and CDR2 SAAADI. J was trimmed by 0 bases and V by 4 bases; bases with no gene match: 7. The V call is TRBV10-2, the J call TRBJ2-1, with 15 bases that match TRBD2. The receptor's source is an elderly woman with acute or convalescent COVID-19. Sequencing was performed on peripheral blood. The CDR3 loop is CASSGGLAGGERSYNEQFF. CDR3 DNA: TGCGCCAGCAGTGGCGGACTAGCGGGGGGGGAGCGCTCCTACAATGAGCAGTTCTTC.